The 17 T cell receptor beta chains reported below all come from one sample, sequenced in a study of blood T cell repertoires in COVID-19. Produced via immunoSEQ multiplex PCR; TCRdb's table is partial and in-frame only. The table includes nearly 55,000 clones, around 84% detected once. The material sequenced was peripheral blood. These receptors were taken from a man aged 65-85 years with active COVID-19.

The genes are TRBV7-8 and TRBJ2-2; unclear D gene. V lost 5 bases to trimming and J lost 1 base, with 8 bases between them. The CDR3 consists of 14 residues. The germline V gene has CDR1 SGHVS and CDR2 FQNEAQ. The CDR3 spells CASSSALNTGELFF. The CDR3 bases are TGTGCCAGCAGCAGTGCACTGAACACCGGGGAGCTGTTTTTT.

The gene calls are TRBV6-5 and TRBJ2-1; D gene ambiguous. V was cut by 6 bases and J by 5 bases, with 11 bases left in between. Per germline, CDR1 MNHEY and CDR2 SVGAGI. The CDR3 is 13 amino acids. The CDR3 reads CASRLNPDNEQFF. CDR3 sequence (DNA): TGTGCCAGCAGACTTAACCCCGACAATGAGCAGTTCTTC.

This rearrangement joins TRBV29-1 to TRBJ1-2; D not resolved. Germline V gives CDR1 SQVTM, CDR2 ANQGSEA. Trimming shortened V by 4 bases and J by 4 bases, and 16 bases separated the two germline ends. The CDR3 is made up of 14 amino acids. This CDR3 is CSVGVGEIGYGYTF. The CDR3 DNA follows: TGCAGCGTTGGTGTTGGGGAGATCGGCTATGGCTACACCTTC.

The genes are TRBV7-8 and TRBJ1-3; 9 nucleotides line up with TRBD1. CDR1 and CDR2 (germline): SGHVS, FQNEAQ. V was pared by 3 bases and J by 1 base, with 4 bases of the junction left unmatched. The CDR3 extends over 16 amino acids. The CDR3 sequence: CASSLGQGLSGNTIYF. Here the CDR3 DNA reads TGTGCCAGCAGCTTGGGACAGGGCTTATCTGGAAACACCATATATTTT.

V and J are TRBV19 and TRBJ1-3, with TRBD1 matching 9 bases. Germline V gene lookup returns CDR1 LNHDA and CDR2 SQIVND (reference sequence). CDR3 length: 17 residues. With V trimmed by 1 base and J by 1 base, 5 bases remained unmatched. The CDR3 bases are TGTGCCAGTAGTATAGCCGGGACAGGGATATCTGGAAACACCATATATTTT. This translates into CASSIAGTGISGNTIYF.

The V gene is TRBV5-1, the J gene TRBJ1-6; 7 nucleotides align to TRBD1. Germline CDR1 is SGHRS and CDR2 is YFSETQ. The trim removed 4 bases at V and 0 bases at J, leaving 7 bases unmatched. The length of the CDR3 is 17 residues. In nucleotides, the CDR3 is TGCGCCAGCAGCAACCGACAGGGAAGCTCCTATAATTCACCCCTCCACTTT. This codes for CASSNRQGSSYNSPLHF.

CDR3 residues: CASTGGTHSYEQYF. DNA of the CDR3: TGTGCCAGCACCGGGGGAACACACTCCTACGAGCAGTACTTC. The V and J genes are TRBV2 and TRBJ2-7; a weak D match, TRBD2 (6 bases). Trimming removed 7 bases at V and 0 bases at J, with 13 bases between. The CDR3 sequence is 14 residues long. CDR1 and CDR2 from the germline V gene are SNHLY and FYNNEI.

The rearrangement joins TRBV11-2 to TRBJ2-1, with TRBD2 matching 10 bases. Trimming cost V 4 bases and J 11 bases; bases outside gene matches: 11. Germline V gene lookup returns CDR1 SGHAT and CDR2 FQNNGV. The CDR3 length is 15 residues. CDR3 sequence (DNA): TGTGCCAGCAGCTCCAGCGGGGGGGCCGCTCAAAAGCAGTTCTTC. It translates to CASSSSGGAAQKQFF.

The V gene is TRBV5-4, the J gene TRBJ1-1; TRBD1 might be the D (5 bases). Germline V gives CDR1 SGHNT, CDR2 YYREEE (reference sequence). V lost 0 bases to trimming and J lost 4 bases, with 10 bases between them. The CDR3 spans 14 residues. CDR3 nucleotide sequence: TGTGCCAGCAGCTTGGGGGGCGCGACCACTGAAGCTTTCTTT. This sequence encodes CASSLGGATTEAFF.

The CDR3 nucleotides are TGTGCCAGCTCACCCCTTCCACAGACGAGCTCCTATAATTCACCCCTCCACTTT. Translated, it gives CASSPLPQTSSYNSPLHF. The chain combines TRBV18 with TRBJ1-6, with D unclear. Germline V gene data show CDR1 as KGHSH and CDR2 as LQKENI. Trimming shortened V by 3 bases and J by 0 bases, and 15 bases separated the two germline ends. CDR3 length: 18 amino acids.

This chain links TRBV5-6 with TRBJ1-1, with TRBD1 matching over 9 bases. CDR3 length equals 16 residues. Trimming cost V 3 bases and J 4 bases; bases outside gene matches: 10. The germline V gene encodes CDR1 SGHDT and CDR2 YYEEEE. The CDR3 sequence: CASSSLPDRGGTEAFF. In DNA form, the CDR3 reads TGTGCCAGCAGCTCACTACCGGACAGGGGAGGCACTGAAGCTTTCTTT.

V gene TRBV15 combines with J gene TRBJ2-4, with a possible D match to TRBD2 (6 bases). Deletions cut 4 bases from V and 2 bases from J, with 12 bases between. The CDR3 contains 15 residues. CDR1 and CDR2 (germline): LNHNV, YYDKDF (reference sequence). In DNA, the CDR3 is TGTGCCACCAGCATTGCGGGGACTTCCAAAAACATTCAGTACTTC. It yields the protein CATSIAGTSKNIQYF. Together with reference TRBV15 and TRBJ2-4, the CDR3 gives the full variable domain: DAMVIQNPRYQVTQFGKPVTLSCSQTLNHNVMYWYQQKSSQAPKLLFHYYDKDFNNEADTPDNFQSRRPNTSFCFLDIRSPGLGDTAMYLCATSIAGTSKNIQYFGAGTRLSVL.

This clone has just one count. The rearrangement uses TRBV12-5 and TRBJ2-5; D uncertain. Per the germline V gene, CDR1 is LGHNT and CDR2 is FRNRAP. The V gene lost 5 bases and the J gene lost 5 bases, with 15 bases spanning the gap. The CDR3 extends over 14 amino acids. This CDR3 reads CASGPGWSEETQYF. CDR3 DNA: TGTGCTAGTGGTCCCGGGTGGTCCGAGGAGACCCAGTACTTC.

The V gene is TRBV5-1, the J gene TRBJ2-1; 11 bases align to TRBD2. Germline V gene lookup returns CDR1 SGHRS and CDR2 YFSETQ. This CDR3 has 15 residues. With 4 bases clipped from V and 1 base from J, the junction kept 1 base outside the gene matches. The CDR3 is CASSRTSGSYNEQFF. The CDR3 DNA reads TGCGCCAGCAGCCGGACTAGCGGGTCCTACAATGAGCAGTTCTTC.

This chain uses TRBV7-2 with TRBJ2-2; TRBD1 might be the D (6 bases). There are 15 residues in the CDR3. In germline, CDR1 is SGHTA, CDR2 FQGNSA. V lost 3 bases to trimming and J lost 2 bases, with 10 bases between them. The CDR3 region has the DNA TGTGCCAGCAGCTTTACAGGGTACAACACCGGGGAGCTGTTTTTT. It codes for CASSFTGYNTGELFF. Variable domain in full (rest from reference TRBV7-2 and TRBJ2-2): GAGVSQSPSNKVTEKGKDVELRCDPISGHTALYWYRQSLGQGLEFLIYFQGNSAPDKSGLPSDRFSAERTGGSVSTLTIQRTQQEDSAVYLCASSFTGYNTGELFFGEGSRLTVL.

V gene TRBV14 combines with J gene TRBJ2-7; 10 positions match TRBD1. This CDR3 comprises 15 residues. J lost 1 base, V lost 4 bases, and 4 bases had no gene match. The germline V gene encodes CDR1 SGHDN and CDR2 FVKESK. CDR3 protein: CASSLRDRGSYEQYF. The CDR3 bases are TGTGCCAGCAGCCTCCGGGACAGGGGATCCTACGAGCAGTACTTC.

The gene calls are TRBV28 and TRBJ2-3, with 11 bases matching TRBD2. The CDR3 runs to 14 residues. Germline V gives CDR1 MDHEN, CDR2 SYDVKM. Trimming removed 7 bases from V and 2 bases from J; junction bases left unmatched: 2. The CDR3 here is CASTSGGYTDTQYF. The CDR3 DNA reads as TGTGCCAGCACTAGCGGGGGGTACACAGATACGCAGTATTTT.